The sequence of this T cell receptor beta chain was determined in a study of CD8 T cells in ankylosing spondylitis. This clonotype was observed a handful of times. Generation of TCR beta libraries employed quantitative 5'-RACE incorporating molecular barcodes. TCRdb re-called the 5' RACE reads with MiXCR, one entry per CDR3 protein. Altogether roughly 140,000 distinct CDR3 sequences are present, around 42% being singletons, with the ten largest covering around 15%. Germline CDR1 is MGHRA and CDR2 is YSYEKL. Between the trimmed V and J ends, which lost 4 bases and 1 base, there was a span of 10 bases. The CDR3 contains 14 residues.

Sequenced sample: synovial fluid, either unsorted or a sorted T cell fraction (not recorded which). This TCR was recovered from a male donor with ankylosing spondylitis. The genes are TRBV4-1 and TRBJ1-1; no clear D gene. For the CDR3, the DNA is TGCGCCAGCAGCCCTTCTTGGGGGAACACTGAAGCTTTCTTT. Protein: CASSPSWGNTEAFF.